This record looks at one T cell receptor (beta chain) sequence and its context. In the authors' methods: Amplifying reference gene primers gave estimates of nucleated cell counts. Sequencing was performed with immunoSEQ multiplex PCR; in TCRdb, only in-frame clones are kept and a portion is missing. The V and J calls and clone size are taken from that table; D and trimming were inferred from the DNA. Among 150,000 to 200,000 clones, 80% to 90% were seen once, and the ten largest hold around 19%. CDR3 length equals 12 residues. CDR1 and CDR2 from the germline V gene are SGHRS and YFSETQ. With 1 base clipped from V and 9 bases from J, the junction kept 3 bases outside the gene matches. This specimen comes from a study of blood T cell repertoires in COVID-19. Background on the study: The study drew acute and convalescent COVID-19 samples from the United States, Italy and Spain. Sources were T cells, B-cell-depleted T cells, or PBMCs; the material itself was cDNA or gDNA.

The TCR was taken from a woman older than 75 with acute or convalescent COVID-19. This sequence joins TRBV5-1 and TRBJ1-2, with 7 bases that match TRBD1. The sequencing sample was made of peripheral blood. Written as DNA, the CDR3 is TGCGCCAGCAGCTTGTCCAGGGGGAGCTACACCTTC. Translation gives CASSLSRGSYTF.